These 12 T cell receptor beta chains share one sample of origin, sequenced in a study of blood T cell repertoires in COVID-19 (TCRdb year 2020). Libraries were built with the immunoSEQ multiplex PCR assay. TCRdb took this table from immuneACCESS and kept in-frame rearrangements with V and J called. Such tables lack part of the clones; where checked against another copy, unresolved V genes explain under half of the gap, and the rest is unexplained. Here the sample has over 200,000 clones; about 84% occur a single time. The ten largest clones represent about 8.3% of the sample. Source material: peripheral blood. The receptors shown here come from a woman of 80 years or more with COVID-19, enrolled during active disease.

This chain uses TRBV25-1 with TRBJ2-7, with D unresolved. The CDR3 is made up of 13 amino acids. V gave up 2 bases and J gave up 8 bases, with 13 bases separating them. CDR1 MGHDK and CDR2 SYGVNS come from the germline V gene. CDR3 sequence: CASSEISQVQQYF. The CDR3 DNA reads as TGTGCCAGCAGTGAAATTTCGCAGGTTCAGCAGTACTTC.

The chain uses TRBV7-3 and TRBJ2-3, with D maybe TRBD2 (7 bases). V was clipped by 3 bases and J by 3 bases, with 10 bases between them. The germline V gene encodes CDR1 SGHTA and CDR2 FQGTGA. This CDR3 has 14 residues. This CDR3 reads CASSFGGPTDTQYF. CDR3 sequence (DNA): TGTGCCAGCAGCTTCGGGGGGCCAACAGATACGCAGTATTTT.

The J gene is TRBJ2-1, the V gene TRBV7-9, with unresolved D. The V and J ends lost 5 bases and 0 bases respectively, with 5 bases between them. The CDR3 is 13 amino acids. CDR1 SEHNR and CDR2 FQNEAQ come from the germline V gene (reference sequence). The CDR3 nucleotides are TGTGCCAGCAGCCTAATCTCCTACAATGAGCAGTTCTTC. Protein product: CASSLISYNEQFF.

In its sample, this clone was seen a few times. The chain is built from TRBV7-8 and TRBJ2-3; a possible D gene is TRBD2 (6 bases). The germline CDR1 and CDR2 sequences are SGHVS and FQNEAQ. The CDR3 runs to 14 residues. V lost 6 bases to trimming and J lost 0 bases, with 10 bases between them. This chain's CDR3 is CASRRGASTDTQYF. The CDR3 DNA sequence: TGTGCCAGCAGGCGGGGAGCTAGCACAGATACGCAGTATTTT.

The CDR3 bases are TGTGCCAGCAGGGGGGGACTAGCGGGAGCCGGAAGGGAGACCCAGTACTTC. It encodes CASRGGLAGAGRETQYF. The V and J genes are TRBV27 and TRBJ2-5; 14 positions agree with TRBD2. The germline V gene encodes CDR1 MNHEY and CDR2 SMNVEV (reference sequence). The CDR3 is made up of 17 amino acids. Unmatched junction bases numbered 11, after V lost 6 bases and J lost 5 bases.

In its sample, this clone was seen a few times. CDR3 coding DNA: TGTGCCACGGGGGACTATGGCTACACCTTC. The encoded protein is CATGDYGYTF. The chain combines TRBV12-5 with TRBJ1-2; a possible D gene is TRBD1 (5 bases). This CDR3 is 10 amino acids long. The germline gives CDR1 LGHNT, CDR2 FRNRAP.

This rearrangement joins TRBV5-1 to TRBJ1-1; 9 nucleotides agree with TRBD1. There are 14 residues in the CDR3. Germline V gene data show CDR1 as SGHRS and CDR2 as YFSETQ. V dropped 5 bases and J dropped 6; count of bases not matched to a gene: 8. The CDR3 bases are TGCGCCAGCAGTTGGGGACAGGGTGCTTCTGAAGCTTTCTTT. Translation: CASSWGQGASEAFF.

The J gene is TRBJ2-1, the V gene TRBV7-9; 10 bases agree with TRBD2. The CDR3 runs 13 residues. Germline V gives CDR1 SEHNR, CDR2 FQNEAQ (reference sequence). J gave up 9 bases and V 5 bases, and 4 bases lay outside the gene matches. The chain's CDR3 is CASSRLAGGEQFF. The CDR3 region has the DNA TGTGCCAGCAGCCGACTAGCGGGCGGTGAGCAGTTCTTC.

The rearrangement uses TRBV5-1 and TRBJ2-5; D is unresolved. In germline, CDR1 is SGHRS, CDR2 YFSETQ. The CDR3 extends over 13 amino acids. Trimming shortened V by 4 bases and J by 5 bases, and 12 bases separated the two germline ends. The CDR3 spells CASSGINGETQYF. The CDR3 DNA reads as TGCGCCAGCAGCGGAATAAACGGGGAGACCCAGTACTTC. Full variable domain (missing parts from reference TRBV5-1 and TRBJ2-5): KAGVTQTPRYLIKTRGQQVTLSCSPISGHRSVSWYQQTPGQGLQFLFEYFSETQRNKGNFPGRFSGRQFSNSRSEMNVSTLELGDSALYLCASSGINGETQYFGPGTRLLVL.

The rearrangement links TRBV18 to TRBJ1-4; perhaps TRBD1 as D (5 bases). Deletions cut 3 bases from V and 8 bases from J, with 16 bases between. This CDR3 is 15 amino acids long. Germline V gene data show CDR1 as KGHSH and CDR2 as LQKENI. DNA of the CDR3: TGTGCCAGCTCACCGGCAGGACATGGGATAGAAAAACTGTTTTTT. Amino acids: CASSPAGHGIEKLFF.

The genes are TRBV19 and TRBJ1-6, with a tentative D call TRBD1 (5 bases). Per the germline V gene, CDR1 is LNHDA and CDR2 is SQIVND (reference sequence). Deletions cut 4 bases from V and 0 bases from J, with 10 bases between. CDR3 length: 16 residues. The CDR3 bases are TGTGCCAGTAGTAAACGGGGGAGCTCCTATAATTCACCCCTCCACTTT. Translation gives CASSKRGSSYNSPLHF.

The chain recombines TRBV5-1 with TRBJ1-4; 7 positions agree with TRBD1. Germline values: CDR1 SGHRS, CDR2 YFSETQ. The CDR3 runs 17 residues. V was pared by 0 bases and J by 2 bases, with 7 bases of the junction left unmatched. The CDR3 sequence is CASSLGNGQATNEKLFF. CDR3 bases: TGCGCCAGCAGCTTGGGCAACGGACAGGCCACTAATGAAAAACTGTTTTTT.